One and the same sample provided the 19 T cell receptor beta chains below, sequenced in a study of Graves' ophthalmopathy and Graves' hyperthyroidism (dated by TCRdb to the late 2010s). Instrument used: Illumina HiSeq 2000. For repertoire sequencing, TCR beta CDR3 regions were amplified from RNA transcripts. The first round of RT-PCR was done with HTBI primers and the Qiagen OneStep RT-PCR kit, and was followed by a second round of multiplex PCR, then size selection and purification. In TCRdb, the public reads were trimmed at Q25 with fastp and aligned with MiXCR, with productive beta chains retained. Duplicate CDR3 protein sequences are folded into a single record with the most common DNA and genes. Counted in this sample were roughly 1.1 million distinct CDR3 sequences; about two fifths of them appeared once. More than 9.5% of the sample is held by the ten biggest clonotypes. The sequencing input was peripheral blood or thyroid tissue (not recorded which). The receptors shown here come from an adult man with Graves' hyperthyroidism.

The rearrangement uses TRBV29-1 and TRBJ2-2, with D perhaps being TRBD1 or TRBD2 (7 bases each). The germline CDR1 and CDR2 sequences are SQVTM and ANQGSEA. The CDR3 consists of 14 residues. Trimming took 3 bases from V and 6 from J, leaving 14 bases between them. The CDR3 DNA reads TGCAGCGTTGACAGGGGGGGCGCTGCCGGGGAGCTGTTTTTT. It is translated as CSVDRGGAAGELFF.

In this sample, this clonotype turned up many times. The CDR3 nucleotides are TGTGCCAGCAGCTTAGATCTAACGTGGGAGCAGTACTTC. It codes for CASSLDLTWEQYF. The chain couples TRBV11-2 to TRBJ2-7, with D uncertain. The CDR3 consists of 13 residues. Germline V gives CDR1 SGHAT, CDR2 FQNNGV. Trimming took 0 bases from V and 7 from J, leaving 10 bases between them.

The sample holds a few counts of this clonotype. The J gene is TRBJ1-2, the V gene TRBV12-3 or TRBV12-4; no firm D call. Trimming removed 3 bases at V and 5 bases at J, with 16 bases between. The CDR3 runs to 15 residues. The CDR3 loop reads CASSFHGELGYGYTF. Written as DNA, the CDR3 is TGTGCCAGCAGTTTTCATGGGGAATTAGGTTATGGCTACACCTTC.

The V call is TRBV11-3, the J call TRBJ2-5; no clear D. The CDR3 totals 11 residues. The V gene's germline CDR1 is SGHNT and CDR2 YENEEA. V shed 4 bases and J shed 12 bases, with 12 bases lying between them. The CDR3 loop reads CASSYGPEEYF. CDR3 sequence (DNA): TGTGCCAGCAGCTACGGGCCGGAAGAGTACTTC. The full variable domain, its missing parts supplied by reference TRBV11-3 and TRBJ2-5, is EAGVVQSPRYKIIEKKQPVAFWCNPISGHNTLYWYLQNLGQGPELLIRYENEEAVDDSQLPKDRFSAERLKGVDSTLKIQPAELGDSAVYLCASSYGPEEYFGPGTRLLVL.

This clonotype was picked up many times. J is TRBJ1-2 and V is TRBV20-1; 8 nucleotides agree with TRBD1. The length of the CDR3 is 16 residues. V shed 3 bases and J 4 bases; nucleotides not matched to a gene: 13. The germline V gene encodes CDR1 DFQATT and CDR2 SNEGSKA (reference sequence). The CDR3 sequence is CSASSDRDRSFYGYTF. DNA of the CDR3: TGCAGTGCTAGTTCGGATCGGGACAGGTCTTTCTATGGCTACACCTTC.

The sample holds many counts of this clonotype. The chain employs TRBV29-1 and TRBJ2-7; D remains ambiguous. Looked up from germline, CDR1 is SQVTM and CDR2 is ANQGSEA. The CDR3 runs to 11 residues. The V and J ends lost 2 bases and 2 bases respectively, with 4 bases between them. DNA for the CDR3: TGCAGCGTTGAATTGGCCTACGAGCAGTACTTC. As protein: CSVELAYEQYF.

V gene TRBV19 combines with J gene TRBJ2-2; no reliable D call. V was clipped by 8 bases and J by 6 bases, with 7 bases between them. The length of the CDR3 is 11 residues. Germline V CDR1 and CDR2: LNHDA, SQIVND (reference sequence). The chain's CDR3 is CASWRAGELFF. The CDR3 coding sequence is TGTGCCAGTTGGAGAGCCGGGGAGCTGTTTTTT.

This clonotype was observed a handful of times. CDR3 region: CASSSFWDGGSRTEAFF. DNA for the CDR3: TGCGCCAGCAGCTCTTTTTGGGACGGAGGGTCGCGCACTGAAGCTTTCTTT. The chain recombines TRBV5-1 with TRBJ1-1, with D possibly matching TRBD1 (5 bases). In germline, CDR1 is SGHRS, CDR2 YFSETQ. This CDR3 comprises 17 residues. Trimming pared 3 bases from V and 4 bases from J, leaving 22 bases between.

Concerning this clonotype itself: One end of the junction varies from germline; a read error may be responsible. This chain links TRBV20-1 with TRBJ1-2; 11 bases agree with TRBD1. The CDR3 sequence is 15 residues long. The germline CDR1 and CDR2 sequences are DFQATT and SNEGSKA (reference sequence). CDR3: CSARGTGTGGYGYTF. In DNA form, the CDR3 reads TGCAGTGCCAGAGGGACAGGGACAGGGGGCTATGGCTACACCTTC.

This clonotype was observed a few times. The CDR3 DNA follows: TGCAGCGTTTACGGGCCTGAGAACTACGAGCAGTACTTC. This codes for CSVYGPENYEQYF. V gene TRBV29-1 combines with J gene TRBJ2-7; no reliable D call. The CDR3 covers 13 residues. V lost 5 bases and J lost 3, with 14 bases in between. Germline CDR1 SQVTM, CDR2 ANQGSEA.

This clonotype came up many times. The chain joins TRBV12-3 or TRBV12-4 to TRBJ2-5; 7 nucleotides line up with TRBD2. With V trimmed by 10 bases and J by 1 base, 6 bases remained unmatched. The CDR3 spans 13 residues. CDR3 coding DNA: TGTGCCACATCTAGCGGCAGCCAAGAGACCCAGTACTTC. The encoded protein is CATSSGSQETQYF.

This clonotype was seen repeatedly, ten times or more. The J gene is TRBJ2-5, the V gene TRBV20-1; TRBD2 matches at 9 bases. The CDR3 is 12 residues long. The trim removed 4 bases at V and 5 bases at J, leaving 2 bases unmatched. The germline V gene has CDR1 DFQATT and CDR2 SNEGSKA (reference sequence). The DNA of the CDR3 is TGCAGTGCTATTGCGGGAGGGGAGACCCAGTACTTC. It yields the protein CSAIAGGETQYF.

This clonotype was picked up a small number of times. CDR3: CSVGGRNTEAFF. CDR3 DNA sequence: TGCAGCGTTGGCGGGCGGAACACTGAAGCTTTCTTT. V and J are TRBV29-1 and TRBJ1-1; D is unresolved. Trimming pared 4 bases from V and 1 base from J, leaving 7 bases between. CDR1 and CDR2 (germline): SQVTM, ANQGSEA. The CDR3 contains 12 residues.

This clonotype was counted between two and nine times. The chain is built from TRBV5-6 and TRBJ1-5, with D tentatively TRBD1 (6 bases). The CDR3 spans 14 residues. CDR1 SGHDT and CDR2 YYEEEE come from the germline V gene. V was pared by 4 bases and J by 4 bases, with 12 bases between. CDR3 sequence: CASSQTGPNQPQHF. The CDR3 nucleotides are TGTGCCAGCAGCCAAACAGGGCCTAATCAGCCCCAGCATTTT.

The table lists this clonotype with many counts. The CDR3 sequence: CASTEMVRGQLFF. For the CDR3, the DNA is TGTGCCAGCACGGAGATGGTTCGGGGGCAACTGTTTTTT. This chain connects TRBV6-5 to TRBJ1-4; tentative D call: TRBD1 (6 bases). The germline V gene has CDR1 MNHEY and CDR2 SVGAGI. The germline V and J ends were trimmed by 7 bases and 12 bases, with 18 bases remaining between them. This CDR3 has 13 residues.

This clonotype has a count of ten or more. The rearrangement uses TRBV15 and TRBJ1-6; D uncertain. The length of the CDR3 is 14 residues. From germline, CDR1 is LNHNV and CDR2 YYDKDF (reference sequence). Trimming pared 3 bases from V and 7 bases from J, leaving 10 bases between. CDR3 region: CATSREYKNSPLHF. The CDR3, as DNA: TGTGCCACCAGCAGGGAATATAAGAATTCACCCCTCCACTTT.

The sample holds many counts of this clonotype. The chain is built from TRBV11-2 and TRBJ2-5; no reliable D call. From germline, CDR1 is SGHAT and CDR2 FQNNGV. The CDR3 runs to 14 residues. The ends were cut back, 4 bases at V and 0 bases at J, with 9 bases in the middle. Here the CDR3 DNA reads TGTGCCAGCAGCTGGTCAATGTACCAAGAGACCCAGTACTTC. Its protein product is CASSWSMYQETQYF.

This clonotype has more than one count but fewer than ten. The junction departs from the called germline gene at one end, perhaps through a read error. The J gene is TRBJ2-5, the V gene TRBV27, with 9 bases lining up with TRBD1. The length of the CDR3 is 13 residues. Germline V lookup: CDR1 MNHEY, CDR2 SMNVEV (reference sequence). The CDR3 loop reads CASSLGQGFSVNF. The CDR3 DNA reads as TGTGCCAGCAGTTTAGGACAGGGGTTTTCAGTAAACTTC.

The chain has TRBV3-1 and TRBJ1-6; D is uncertain. V lost 1 base and J 0 bases, leaving 10 bases between the germline ends. CDR1 and CDR2 from the germline V gene are LGHDT and YNNKEL (reference sequence). The CDR3 spans 17 residues. The DNA of the CDR3 is TGTGCCAGCAGCCAAGCCACACGCCGCTCCTATAATTCACCCCTCCACTTT. Amino acids: CASSQATRRSYNSPLHF.